This TCR beta chain was retrieved from a study of OX40 agonist ivuxolimab in advanced cancers. Study-wide background: Age averaged roughly 60 years (range about 23 to 80), and 80% to 90% were male.

The CDR3 totals 13 residues. V dropped 5 bases and J dropped 4 bases, with 8 bases sitting between them. Looked up from germline, CDR1 is SGHTA and CDR2 is FQGNSA. Blood sampling was done at baseline, cycle 4 day 1, and cycle 7 day 1. Sequencing used immunoSEQ multiplex PCR; TCRdb keeps in-frame clones, though not all of them. The table includes some 35,000 clones, around 83% detected once. V and J are TRBV7-2 and TRBJ2-2, with D maybe TRBD2 (6 bases). This TCR came from an adult with an advanced solid tumor such as melanoma, head and neck, liver or kidney cancer. Specimen: CD4+ or CD8+ T cells sorted from blood, collected in a trial of the OX40 agonist ivuxolimab. CDR3 loop: CASSQTSTGELFF. Here the CDR3 DNA reads TGTGCCAGCAGCCAGACTAGCACCGGGGAGCTGTTTTTT.